Included here is one TCR beta chain sequence, with context. Generated by immunoSEQ multiplex PCR, the TCRdb table keeps only in-frame clones and is missing some. The table lists about 220,000 clones, 90% of them singletons. This sample is drawn from a study of blood T cell repertoires in COVID-19. In the study overall: Sources were T cells, B-cell-depleted T cells, or PBMCs; the material itself was cDNA or gDNA.

The CDR3 is 14 amino acids. The junction had 2 bases not matched to a gene; V was cut back by 4 bases and J by 5 bases. Germline V gene data show CDR1 as ENHRY and CDR2 as SYGVKD. Participants came from about 23 US areas, aged about 18 to 95 years. Sequenced sample: PBMCs or T cells enriched from blood (not recorded which). The V call is TRBV10-3, the J call TRBJ1-1; 12 bases map to TRBD1. This receptor was taken from a young man who had been exposed to COVID-19. For the CDR3, the DNA is TGTGCCATCAGTGCGGGACAGGGGGCAACTGAAGCTTTCTTT. Translation: CAISAGQGATEAFF.